This is a list of T cell receptor beta chains from one sample in a study of monozygotic twins with inflammatory bowel disease. With the 5' RACE reads reprocessed, TCRdb shows one record per CDR3 protein and no DNA. This specimen shows about 300,000 distinct CDR3 sequences; the ten leading clones hold more than 4.5%. Specimen: blood. The receptors were gathered from a human donor with ulcerative colitis or Crohn's disease, or a healthy co-twin of an affected twin (not recorded which). CDR3s include the opening cysteine and the closing phenylalanine or tryptophan.

v_gene	j_gene	CDR3aa
TRBV7-2	TRBJ2-1	CASSPHLGNEQFF
TRBV12-3/TRBV12-4	TRBJ1-2	CASRTTGYGYTF
TRBV4-3	TRBJ2-1	CASSRLTTSYNEQFF
TRBV7-2	TRBJ2-1	CASSFASEQFF
TRBV28	TRBJ1-2	CASSLQGVEGYTF
TRBV7-2	TRBJ2-1	CASSLTSGRRDEQFF
TRBV7-9	TRBJ2-7	CASSFPAGKEQYF
TRBV14	TRBJ1-2	CASSQDRRGGDGYTF
TRBV5-1	TRBJ1-1	CASSLEQGGGTEAFF
TRBV14	TRBJ1-1	CASSRTTGNTEAFF
TRBV7-9	TRBJ2-3	CASSWDTTSTDTQYF
TRBV19	TRBJ2-6	CASRPAGFRESSGANVLTF
TRBV6-5	TRBJ2-7	CASSSPRDRGLEQYF
TRBV15	TRBJ2-1	CATSEHLAGGPNEQFF
TRBV20-1	TRBJ2-5	CSARDWSGVDVWTQYF
TRBV18	TRBJ2-7	CASSLRTESSYEQYF
TRBV7-2	TRBJ1-3	CASSLQDGGSGNTIYF
TRBV7-2	TRBJ1-6	CASSLAGRSYNSPLHF
TRBV27	TRBJ2-7	CASSTGTVYEQYF
TRBV21-1	TRBJ1-4	CASSDDRRMKNCFF
TRBV27	TRBJ2-2	CASRPWGGSGTSGELFF
TRBV7-2	TRBJ2-7	CASSLASGGKHYEQYF
TRBV2	TRBJ2-2	CASSPSFTSVLFF
TRBV29-1	TRBJ1-5	CSVARTGDQPQHF
TRBV20-1	TRBJ2-3	CSASLRQAGTRRTDTQYF
TRBV28	TRBJ2-3	CASRIGLAGGQDTQYF
TRBV6-2/TRBV6-3	TRBJ2-7	CASSYLQGAFEQYF
TRBV28	TRBJ2-7	CASSLSPLGEQYF
TRBV6-1	TRBJ2-3	CASIGDRYTDTQYF
TRBV5-1	TRBJ1-1	CASSFDARNTEAFF
TRBV27	TRBJ2-2	CASGSGSSHGELFF
TRBV10-3	TRBJ2-3	CAISERGGQADTQYF
TRBV4-3	TRBJ2-5	CASSQETSGSFGETQYF
TRBV20-1	TRBJ2-5	CSANPVARIGETQYF
TRBV20-1	TRBJ1-4	CSARFPGRVEKLFF
TRBV7-2	TRBJ1-5	CASSLEAQPQHF
TRBV2	TRBJ2-7	CASSWTGDEQYF